This TCR beta chain was observed in a study of cytomegalovirus exposure and HLA in healthy donors. Study-wide background: The same platform as the approximately 700 first-cohort repertoires was used for the roughly 130 validation repertoires, a later analysis reported.

Clones were sequenced by immunoSEQ multiplex PCR, and TCRdb holds only the in-frame ones, with some missing. This table has over 110,000 clones, about 87% appearing once. Study-level results: In the approximately 130 validation repertoires, about 94% of cluster scores exceeded 0, per a later analysis.

As for this clone: Its matching antigen is unknown.

Germline V gene data show CDR1 as SGHNT and CDR2 as YYREEE (reference sequence). V was pared by 2 bases and J by 3 bases, with 6 bases between. CDR3 size: 12 residues. This chain connects TRBV5-4 to TRBJ2-7; D is unresolved. This sequence was found in a man between 18 and 35 years old in good health and CMV-seropositive. Sequenced sample: PBMCs. The CDR3 sequence is CASSFQNYEQYF. The CDR3 DNA sequence: TGTGCCAGCAGCTTCCAAAACTACGAGCAGTACTTC.